This T cell receptor (beta chain) was recorded in a study of T cells in Graves' hyperthyroidism and ophthalmopathy. This clonotype was seen ten or more times. Criteria for exclusion of patients were uncontrolled infection, other autoimmune disease, pregnancy or lactation. Germline lookup yields CDR1 DFQATT and CDR2 SNEGSKA (reference sequence). CDR3 length equals 14 residues. The V segment lost 6 bases and the J segment 0 bases; nucleotides outside the gene matches: 5. Researchers took RNA transcripts and amplified the TCR beta CDR3 regions from them. First-round RT-PCR targeting the TCR CDR3 was performed with the HTBI primer set. TCRdb called the multiplex PCR reads again in MiXCR, with one record for every CDR3 protein. The sample carries around 480,000 distinct CDR3 sequences, 13% to 15% recorded once.

This chain uses TRBV20-1 with TRBJ2-1; 7 bases are shared with TRBD1. This clonotype was sampled from a woman between 18 and 29 years old with Graves' hyperthyroidism. The sample taken for sequencing was blood. CDR3 nucleotide sequence: TGCAGTGCCCCGGGACAGAGCTCCTACAATGAGCAGTTCTTC. It specifies CSAPGQSSYNEQFF.